These T cell receptor beta chains were read from a single sample in a study of beta chain features in type 1 diabetes. Libraries were prepared by immunoSEQ multiplex PCR; TCRdb keeps only in-frame clonotypes and omits some of them. The table has hundreds of thousands of clones, about a tenth seen once. Sequencing was performed on central memory CD4+ T cells from blood. Receptors were obtained from a man aged 25 to 45 with type 1 diabetes. Each CDR3 is given with its conserved first and last residue. The order of the fields is V gene, J gene, CDR3 protein.

v_call: TRBV4-3
j_call: TRBJ1-1
cdr3_aa: CASSQDLGTGNTEAFF

v_call: TRBV5-1
j_call: TRBJ2-5
cdr3_aa: CASRPSTEETQYF

v_call: TRBV7-9
j_call: TRBJ2-5
cdr3_aa: CASSPPNREETQYF

v_call: TRBV6-6
j_call: TRBJ1-2
cdr3_aa: CASSNGQGATPYGYTF

v_call: TRBV7-2
j_call: TRBJ2-1
cdr3_aa: CASSPRTRGAEQFF

v_call: TRBV6-1
j_call: TRBJ2-1
cdr3_aa: CASSLRDNEQFF

v_call: TRBV29-1
j_call: TRBJ2-1
cdr3_aa: CSVQGGPNEQFF

v_call: TRBV28
j_call: TRBJ2-7
cdr3_aa: CASSTSGVPYEQYF

v_call: TRBV14
j_call: TRBJ1-4
cdr3_aa: CASSHGTGGKLFF

v_call: TRBV5-6
j_call: TRBJ1-1
cdr3_aa: CASSPLGQRNTEAFF

v_call: TRBV25-1
j_call: TRBJ2-6
cdr3_aa: CASSSGSGANVLTF

v_call: TRBV5-1
j_call: TRBJ2-3
cdr3_aa: CASSLGSWSTDTQYF

v_call: TRBV4-3
j_call: TRBJ2-1
cdr3_aa: CASSQDFVEVYNEQFF

v_call: TRBV7-2
j_call: TRBJ2-6
cdr3_aa: CASSLGGAGANVLTF

v_call: TRBV4-2
j_call: TRBJ1-5
cdr3_aa: CASSVQGGNQPQHF

v_call: TRBV28
j_call: TRBJ1-1
cdr3_aa: CASSLLQAAFTEAFF

v_call: TRBV9
j_call: TRBJ2-3
cdr3_aa: CASSVKAGYTDTQYF

v_call: TRBV6-6
j_call: TRBJ1-4
cdr3_aa: CASSYPGGEKLFF

v_call: TRBV28
j_call: TRBJ2-2
cdr3_aa: CASKVGGAGTGELFF

v_call: TRBV30
j_call: TRBJ2-1
cdr3_aa: CAWSGGSSYNEQFF

v_call: TRBV28
j_call: TRBJ2-7
cdr3_aa: CASGLSGGPYEQYF

v_call: TRBV28
j_call: TRBJ2-5
cdr3_aa: CASSLFGANHGETQYF

v_call: TRBV7-2
j_call: TRBJ2-5
cdr3_aa: CASSLGTRETQYF

v_call: TRBV5-1
j_call: TRBJ2-5
cdr3_aa: CASSPGTSGGTQYF

v_call: TRBV2
j_call: TRBJ1-5
cdr3_aa: CASKGLEGQPQHF

v_call: TRBV29-1
j_call: TRBJ2-7
cdr3_aa: CSVEQTGEQYF

v_call: TRBV4-3
j_call: TRBJ2-3
cdr3_aa: CASSQDIYSGDTQYF

v_call: TRBV7-9
j_call: TRBJ2-3
cdr3_aa: CASSSNYPADTQYF

v_call: TRBV6-4
j_call: TRBJ2-1
cdr3_aa: CASSYYAGGPPREQFF

v_call: TRBV9
j_call: TRBJ1-3
cdr3_aa: CASSNRGDSGNTIYF

v_call: TRBV18
j_call: TRBJ2-7
cdr3_aa: CASSPSTNHEQYF

v_call: TRBV25-1
j_call: TRBJ1-5
cdr3_aa: CASSEGPGGDGNQPQHF

v_call: TRBV6-5
j_call: TRBJ2-1
cdr3_aa: CASSYDYNEQFF

v_call: TRBV12-5
j_call: TRBJ2-3
cdr3_aa: CASGLYTWTSEHTDTQYF

v_call: TRBV14
j_call: TRBJ1-2
cdr3_aa: CASSQARTGVANYGYTF

v_call: TRBV7-9
j_call: TRBJ1-5
cdr3_aa: CASSRGGGNQPQHF

v_call: TRBV5-4
j_call: TRBJ2-6
cdr3_aa: CASSAGQGVGGANVLTF

v_call: TRBV2
j_call: TRBJ1-6
cdr3_aa: CAREDREDNSPLHF

v_call: TRBV9
j_call: TRBJ2-3
cdr3_aa: CASSVAVGSTDTQYF

v_call: TRBV6-1
j_call: TRBJ1-5
cdr3_aa: CASSELGQPQHF

v_call: TRBV7-2
j_call: TRBJ2-5
cdr3_aa: CASSLGTEETQYF

v_call: TRBV18
j_call: TRBJ1-1
cdr3_aa: CASSQIRMTEAFF

v_call: TRBV28
j_call: TRBJ1-5
cdr3_aa: CASSSGGKTQHF

v_call: TRBV5-1
j_call: TRBJ1-2
cdr3_aa: CASSPGGIYGYTF

v_call: TRBV6-5
j_call: TRBJ1-1
cdr3_aa: CASSYGEGRTEAFF

v_call: TRBV5-1
j_call: TRBJ1-2
cdr3_aa: CASSLSTGTDGYTF

v_call: TRBV5-1
j_call: TRBJ2-3
cdr3_aa: CASSLDSGGAIDTQYF

v_call: TRBV7-9
j_call: TRBJ2-7
cdr3_aa: CASIQTGGSYEQYF